The 14 T cell receptor beta chains listed next were all sequenced from one sample in a study of T cell responses to AZD1222 COVID-19 vaccine. The data were produced by immunoSEQ multiplex PCR, yet TCRdb's version contains in-frame clones alone and is incomplete. The sample consists of 120,000 to 150,000 clones, around 93% of them appearing once. The specimen was peripheral blood, collected on day 0 of AZD1222 vaccination. These receptors came from an adult in good health.

The J gene is TRBJ2-1, the V gene TRBV19; 11 positions agree with TRBD2. Germline assignment: CDR1 LNHDA and CDR2 SQIVND (reference sequence). The V gene end was trimmed by 5 bases and the J gene end by 8 bases; junction bases not matched to a gene: 11. This CDR3 has 16 amino acids. CDR3 in amino acids: CASSLGSGRALHEQFF. CDR3 in DNA: TGTGCCAGTAGTCTAGGTAGCGGGAGGGCCCTACATGAGCAGTTCTTC.

This clone has more than one count but fewer than ten. Here the CDR3 DNA reads TGTGCCAGCAGCTTTTTTAGCCGCGGGGAGCTGTTTTTT. Its translation: CASSFFSRGELFF. The gene calls are TRBV5-4 and TRBJ2-2; D not certain. V was clipped by 2 bases and J by 7 bases, with 9 bases between them. The CDR3 has 13 amino acids. CDR1 is SGHNT, CDR2 YYREEE, per germline (reference sequence).

The V call is TRBV20-1, the J call TRBJ2-3; D call uncertain. The germline CDR1 and CDR2 sequences are DFQATT and SNEGSKA (reference sequence). The CDR3 has 11 amino acids. Trimming took 1 base from V and 11 from J, leaving 10 bases between them. CDR3 sequence (DNA): TGCAGTGCTAGAGGGACCCAACAGCAGTATTTT. This sequence encodes CSARGTQQQYF.

This sequence joins TRBV2 and TRBJ1-4; TRBD1 might be the D (5 bases). The length of the CDR3 is 12 residues. V was cut by 4 bases and J by 8 bases, with 8 bases left in between. Germline-derived CDR1 and CDR2 are SNHLY and FYNNEI. This CDR3 reads CASSGEGEKLFF. CDR3 DNA: TGTGCCAGCAGTGGGGAGGGGGAAAAACTGTTTTTT. Full variable domain (remainder filled in from reference TRBV2 and TRBJ1-4): EPEVTQTPSHQVTQMGQEVILRCVPISNHLYFYWYRQILGQKVEFLVSFYNNEISEKSEIFDDQFSVERPDGSNFTLKIRSTKLEDSAMYFCASSGEGEKLFFGSGTQLSVL.

J is TRBJ2-3 and V is TRBV29-1; the D call may be TRBD1 or TRBD2 (5 bases each). Germline loops: CDR1 SQVTM, CDR2 ANQGSEA. The germline V and J ends were trimmed by 7 bases and 2 bases, with 19 bases remaining between them. The CDR3 sequence is 15 residues long. CDR3 coding DNA: TGCAGCGCCCGGGACCTCCGCAACCCCACAGATACGCAGTATTTT. This translates into CSARDLRNPTDTQYF.

The rearrangement uses TRBV7-8 and TRBJ1-1; 9 positions match TRBD1. The CDR3 loop spans 15 amino acids. V was clipped by 5 bases and J by 5 bases; unmatched bases: 9. CDR1 is SGHVS and CDR2 is FQNEAQ in the germline V gene. CDR3 loop: CASSIPGTGWTEAFF. The CDR3, as DNA: TGTGCCAGCAGCATCCCCGGGACAGGGTGGACTGAAGCTTTCTTT.

The rearrangement uses TRBV27 and TRBJ1-1, with 8 positions matching TRBD1. From germline, CDR1 is MNHEY and CDR2 SMNVEV (reference sequence). The CDR3 length is 15 residues. Unmatched junction bases numbered 2, after V lost 1 base and J lost 1 base. The chain's CDR3 is CASSLWQGANTEAFF. The CDR3 coding sequence is TGTGCCAGCAGTTTATGGCAGGGGGCGAACACTGAAGCTTTCTTT.

This chain links TRBV28 with TRBJ2-7; weak D call: TRBD1 (6 bases). Germline values: CDR1 MDHEN, CDR2 SYDVKM. The V gene lost 7 bases and the J gene lost 3 bases, with 13 bases spanning the gap. The length of the CDR3 is 13 residues. DNA for the CDR3: TGTGCCAGCATCAACCCGACAGGCTACGAGCAGTACTTC. Protein sequence: CASINPTGYEQYF.

The chain links TRBV6-2 or TRBV6-3 to TRBJ1-2; D uncertain. CDR1 and CDR2 (germline): MNHEY, SVGEGT. This CDR3 has 12 amino acids. V gave up 6 bases and J gave up 7 bases, with 12 bases separating them. Here the CDR3 DNA reads TGTGCCAGCAGCTCCCCACTGGGTGGCTACACCTTC. Protein product: CASSSPLGGYTF.

J is TRBJ2-7 and V is TRBV18; 7 bases are a match to TRBD2. The V gene's germline CDR1 is KGHSH and CDR2 LQKENI. The CDR3 is 13 amino acids. V lost 4 bases and J lost 4; bases outside the gene matches: 4. In DNA form, the CDR3 reads TGTGCCAGCTCACGGGCTAGCGGATACGAGCAGTACTTC. It is translated as CASSRASGYEQYF. The variable domain in full, completed from reference TRBV18 and TRBJ2-7, reads NAGVMQNPRHLVRRRGQEARLRCSPMKGHSHVYWYRQLPEEGLKFMVYLQKENIIDESGMPKERFSAEFPKEGPSILRIQQVVRGDSAAYFCASSRASGYEQYFGPGTRLTVT.

This chain links TRBV18 with TRBJ2-7; D ambiguous. Trimming stripped 3 bases from V and 2 bases from J, with 11 bases between. CDR1 and CDR2 from the germline V gene are KGHSH and LQKENI. The CDR3 totals 14 residues. CDR3 nucleotides: TGTGCCAGCTCACCCGGAGCGCAAACCTACGAGCAGTACTTC. Its translation: CASSPGAQTYEQYF. Based on the CDR3 plus reference TRBV18 and TRBJ2-7, the full variable domain is NAGVMQNPRHLVRRRGQEARLRCSPMKGHSHVYWYRQLPEEGLKFMVYLQKENIIDESGMPKERFSAEFPKEGPSILRIQQVVRGDSAAYFCASSPGAQTYEQYFGPGTRLTVT.

This chain links TRBV9 with TRBJ2-1; TRBD2 aligns across 9 bases. Germline CDR1 reads SGDLS; CDR2 reads YYNGEE. CDR3 length: 16 amino acids. The V segment lost 3 bases and the J segment 10 bases; nucleotides outside the gene matches: 14. The CDR3 sequence is CASSAKGVAGAREQFF. Written as DNA, the CDR3 is TGTGCCAGCAGCGCAAAGGGGGTAGCGGGGGCACGGGAGCAGTTCTTC.

The chain couples TRBV28 to TRBJ1-1; 11 nucleotides match TRBD1. The CDR3 loop spans 15 amino acids. The germline V gene has CDR1 MDHEN and CDR2 SYDVKM. The V segment lost 2 bases and the J segment 5 bases; nucleotides outside the gene matches: 4. This CDR3 reads CASSLGDRGWTEAFF. The CDR3 nucleotides read TGTGCCAGCAGTTTAGGGGACAGGGGGTGGACTGAAGCTTTCTTT.

The V gene is TRBV7-7, the J gene TRBJ2-5, with D maybe TRBD1 (6 bases). V lost 5 bases and J lost 6, with 16 bases in between. CDR1 is SSHAT, CDR2 FNYEAQ, per germline (reference sequence). This CDR3 is 14 amino acids long. CDR3 in amino acids: CASSPLNRAQTQYF. CDR3 nucleotides: TGTGCCAGCAGCCCCCTTAACAGGGCGCAGACCCAGTACTTC. The variable domain in full, completed from reference TRBV7-7 and TRBJ2-5, reads GAGVSQSPRYKVTKRGQDVTLRCDPISSHATLYWYQQALGQGPEFLTYFNYEAQPDKSGLPSDRFSAERPEGSISTLTIQRTEQRDSAMYRCASSPLNRAQTQYFGPGTRLLVL.